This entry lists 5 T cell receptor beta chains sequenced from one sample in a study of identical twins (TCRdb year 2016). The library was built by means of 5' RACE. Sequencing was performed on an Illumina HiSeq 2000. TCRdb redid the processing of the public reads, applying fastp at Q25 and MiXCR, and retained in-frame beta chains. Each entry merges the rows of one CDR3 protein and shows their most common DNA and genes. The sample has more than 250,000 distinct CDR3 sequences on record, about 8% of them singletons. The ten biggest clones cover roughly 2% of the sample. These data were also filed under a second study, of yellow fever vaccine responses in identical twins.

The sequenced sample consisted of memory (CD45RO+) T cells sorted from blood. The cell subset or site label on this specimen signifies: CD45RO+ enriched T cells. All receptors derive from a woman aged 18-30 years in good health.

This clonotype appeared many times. CDR3 amino acids: CASSVQRDIQETQYF. CDR3 sequence (DNA): TGTGCCAGCTCAGTTCAGCGGGACATCCAAGAGACCCAGTACTTC. The chain couples TRBV18 to TRBJ2-5; TRBD2 might be the D (7 bases). The CDR3 runs 15 residues. The germline CDR1 and CDR2 sequences are KGHSH and LQKENI. V lost 5 bases and J 1 base, leaving 14 bases between the germline ends.

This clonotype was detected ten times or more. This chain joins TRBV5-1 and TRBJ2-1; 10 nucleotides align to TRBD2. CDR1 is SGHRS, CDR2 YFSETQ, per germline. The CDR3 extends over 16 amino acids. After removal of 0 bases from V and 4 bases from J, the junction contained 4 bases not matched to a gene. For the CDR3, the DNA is TGCGCCAGCAGCTTGGCCGTTAGCGGGGGGTACAATGAGCAGTTCTTC. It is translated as CASSLAVSGGYNEQFF. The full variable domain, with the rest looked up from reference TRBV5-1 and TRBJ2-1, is KAGVTQTPRYLIKTRGQQVTLSCSPISGHRSVSWYQQTPGQGLQFLFEYFSETQRNKGNFPGRFSGRQFSNSRSEMNVSTLELGDSALYLCASSLAVSGGYNEQFFGPGTRLTVL.

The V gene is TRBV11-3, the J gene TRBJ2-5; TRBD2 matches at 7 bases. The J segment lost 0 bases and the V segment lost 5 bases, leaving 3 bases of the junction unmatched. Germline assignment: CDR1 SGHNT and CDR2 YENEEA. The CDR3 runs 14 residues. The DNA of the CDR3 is TGTGCCAGCAGCCCGGGGGGTAACCAAGAGACCCAGTACTTC. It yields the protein CASSPGGNQETQYF. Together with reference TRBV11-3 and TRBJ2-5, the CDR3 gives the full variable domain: EAGVVQSPRYKIIEKKQPVAFWCNPISGHNTLYWYLQNLGQGPELLIRYENEEAVDDSQLPKDRFSAERLKGVDSTLKIQPAELGDSAVYLCASSPGGNQETQYFGPGTRLLVL.

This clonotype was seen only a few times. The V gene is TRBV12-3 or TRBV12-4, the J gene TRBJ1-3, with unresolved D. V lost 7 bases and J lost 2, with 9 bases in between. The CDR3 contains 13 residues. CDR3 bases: TGTGCCAGCACAAGTAATCCTGGAAACACCATATATTTT. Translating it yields CASTSNPGNTIYF.

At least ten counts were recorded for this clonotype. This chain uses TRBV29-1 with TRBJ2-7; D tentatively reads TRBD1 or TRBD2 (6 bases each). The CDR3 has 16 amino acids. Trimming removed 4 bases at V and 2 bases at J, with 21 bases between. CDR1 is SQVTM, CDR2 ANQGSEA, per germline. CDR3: CSVVKDYGTTTYEQYF. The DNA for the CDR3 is TGCAGCGTTGTAAAGGACTACGGGACAACTACCTACGAGCAGTACTTC.